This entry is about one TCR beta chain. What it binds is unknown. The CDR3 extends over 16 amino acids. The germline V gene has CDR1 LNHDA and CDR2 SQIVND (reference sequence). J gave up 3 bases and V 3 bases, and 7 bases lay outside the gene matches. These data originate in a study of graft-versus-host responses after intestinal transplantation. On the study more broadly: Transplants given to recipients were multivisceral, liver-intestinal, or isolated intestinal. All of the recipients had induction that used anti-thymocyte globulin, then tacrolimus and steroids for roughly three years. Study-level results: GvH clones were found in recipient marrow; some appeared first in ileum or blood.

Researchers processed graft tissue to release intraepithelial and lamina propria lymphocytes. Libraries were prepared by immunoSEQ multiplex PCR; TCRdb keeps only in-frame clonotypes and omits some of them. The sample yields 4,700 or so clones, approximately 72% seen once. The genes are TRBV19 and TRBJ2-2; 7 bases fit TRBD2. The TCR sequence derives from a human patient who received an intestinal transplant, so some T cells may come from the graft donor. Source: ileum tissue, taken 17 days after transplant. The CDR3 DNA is TGTGCCAGTAGTATTTATGGCGGGGGAGACACCGGGGAGCTGTTTTTT. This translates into CASSIYGGGDTGELFF.